Listed below are T cell receptor beta chains from one sample, sequenced in a study of shared clonotypes between healthy human individuals. Using immunoSEQ multiplex PCR, the repertoire was profiled, and TCRdb retains in-frame clones only, with some absent. The sample shows around 2.1 million clones, about 94% of them seen only once. The specimen was naive CD4+ T cells sorted from blood. These receptors all come from a man younger than 35 in good health. Both conserved end residues are part of each CDR3. The D gene is left open where the match is weak. Clone size appears in some rows only: once, few, many, or a class for an expanded clone.

NA	TRBJ1-1	NA	TRBV9	CASSTDRNTEAFF	TGTGCCAGCAGCACCGACAGGAACACTGAAGCTTTCTTT
NA	TRBJ2-7	NA	TRBV19	CASSISQLGDEQYF	TGTGCCAGTAGTATATCTCAACTGGGGGACGAGCAGTACTTC
NA	TRBJ1-4	NA	TRBV6-6	CASSIRGTTNEKLFF	TGTGCCAGCAGTATCAGGGGAACGACTAATGAAAAACTGTTTTTT
few	TRBJ2-3	NA	TRBV7-3	CASSLSFRTEDTQYF	TGTGCCAGCAGCCTATCCTTTCGAACAGAAGATACGCAGTATTTT
NA	TRBJ2-3	NA	TRBV18	CASSPSTGTGGTDTQYF	TGTGCCAGCTCACCCTCTACCGGGACCGGGGGCACAGATACGCAGTATTTT
NA	TRBJ1-5	NA	TRBV5-1	CASSLGVITHQPQHF	TGCGCCAGCAGCTTGGGAGTTATAACCCATCAGCCCCAGCATTTT
NA	TRBJ1-5	NA	TRBV6-6	CASSRDGNNQPQHF	TGTGCCAGCAGTCGAGACGGAAACAATCAGCCCCAGCATTTT
NA	TRBJ1-3	TRBD1	TRBV2	CASKDRAGNTIYF	TGTGCCAGCAAAGACAGGGCTGGAAACACCATATATTTT
NA	TRBJ2-7	TRBD1	TRBV23-1	CASSHPRDRESHEQYF	TGCGCCAGCAGTCATCCCCGGGACAGGGAGTCCCACGAGCAGTACTTC
NA	TRBJ2-7	NA	TRBV5-1	CASSPEKQKTTGASYEQYF	TGCGCCAGCAGCCCGGAAAAACAGAAAACAACGGGGGCTTCCTACGAGCAGTACTTC
once	TRBJ2-7	NA	TRBV25-1	CASNPPDGWQGLSYEQYF	TGTGCCAGCAACCCCCCGGACGGCTGGCAGGGACTCTCCTACGAGCAGTACTTC
once	TRBJ1-5	NA	TRBV5-6	CASSLKGGPEYYSNQPQHF	TGTGCCAGCAGCTTGAAGGGGGGGCCAGAATATTATAGCAATCAGCCCCAGCATTTT
NA	TRBJ1-2	NA	TRBV9	CASSEGGSYGYTF	TGTGCCAGCAGCGAGGGGGGCAGCTATGGCTACACCTTC
NA	TRBJ1-4	NA	TRBV7-9	CASIKNRGAKGEKLFF	TGTGCCAGCATCAAAAACCGTGGGGCGAAGGGTGAAAAACTGTTTTTT
NA	TRBJ1-1	NA	TRBV19	CASSMGGSHTEAFF	TGTGCCAGTAGTATGGGAGGTTCCCATACTGAAGCTTTCTTT
NA	TRBJ2-7	TRBD1	TRBV2	CASSEALPGQVSYEQYF	TGTGCCAGCAGTGAAGCGCTTCCGGGACAGGTCTCCTACGAGCAGTACTTC
NA	TRBJ1-1	NA	TRBV29-1	CSVQGLGTEAFF	TGCAGCGTACAGGGTTTGGGCACTGAAGCTTTCTTT
NA	TRBJ2-5	TRBD1	TRBV6-6	CATQRFGQGAETQYF	TGTGCCACACAAAGATTTGGACAGGGGGCAGAGACCCAGTACTTC
NA	TRBJ1-1	NA	TRBV6-1	CASRDLLEVTEAFF	TGTGCCAGCAGGGACCTTCTGGAAGTAACTGAAGCTTTCTTT
NA	TRBJ2-5	NA	TRBV18	CASSPDRIKTQYF	TGTGCCAGCTCACCCGACAGGATCAAGACCCAGTACTTC
NA	TRBJ2-5	NA	TRBV5-1	CASSREETQYF	TGCGCCAGCAGCAGGGAGGAGACCCAGTACTTC
NA	TRBJ1-2	NA	TRBV6-1	CASSERNSPNYGYTF	TGTGCCAGCAGTGAACGAAACAGCCCAAACTATGGCTACACCTTC
NA	TRBJ1-4	NA	TRBV30	CAWSVPGEKLFF	TGTGCCTGGAGTGTACCAGGTGAAAAACTGTTTTTT
NA	TRBJ2-7	NA	TRBV30	CAWSRPLRRSSSYEQYF	TGTGCCTGGAGTCGCCCCCTTCGACGTTCGAGCTCCTACGAGCAGTACTTC
NA	TRBJ2-7	TRBD2	TRBV7-2	CASSLSTSGLYEQYF	TGTGCCAGCAGCTTAAGTACTAGCGGCCTCTACGAGCAGTACTTC
NA	TRBJ1-1	NA	TRBV29-1	CSVERFAGTNTEAFF	TGCAGCGTTGAAAGGTTCGCAGGCACGAACACTGAAGCTTTCTTT
NA	TRBJ1-6	NA	TRBV6-1	CACGGGTYNSPLHF	TGTGCCTGTGGGGGGGGAACCTATAATTCACCCCTCCACTTT
NA	TRBJ2-1	NA	TRBV5-6	CASSLGLNGEQFF	TGTGCCAGCAGCTTGGGCTTAAATGGTGAGCAGTTCTTC
NA	TRBJ1-2	NA	TRBV9	CASSVVPLAGYTF	TGTGCCAGCAGCGTAGTCCCCCTGGCTGGCTACACCTTC
few	TRBJ2-1	TRBD1	TRBV5-1	CASSWDSYNEQFF	TGCGCCAGCAGCTGGGACAGTTACAATGAGCAGTTCTTC
NA	TRBJ2-3	NA	TRBV5-1	CASSPSADTQYF	TGCGCCAGCAGCCCCAGTGCTGATACGCAGTATTTT
NA	TRBJ2-5	NA	TRBV9	CASSVGRRETQYF	TGTGCCAGCAGCGTAGGGCGTCGAGAGACCCAGTACTTC
NA	TRBJ1-1	TRBD1	TRBV10-3	CAISERGTGGFGLANTEAFF	TGTGCCATCAGTGAGAGGGGGACAGGGGGCTTCGGTCTGGCGAACACTGAAGCTTTCTTT
NA	TRBJ2-7	TRBD2	TRBV5-1	CASSLAGGVPYEQYF	TGCGCCAGCAGCTTGGCCGGGGGGGTTCCCTACGAGCAGTACTTC
NA	TRBJ2-1	TRBD2	TRBV2	CASSGGLAGGHNEQFF	TGTGCCAGCAGTGGAGGACTAGCGGGAGGCCACAATGAGCAGTTCTTC
NA	TRBJ2-7	NA	TRBV27	CASRDAGSSYEQYF	TGTGCCAGCCGGGACGCCGGGAGCTCCTACGAGCAGTACTTC
NA	TRBJ2-5	TRBD1	TRBV6-1	CASSERQGGQETQYF	TGTGCCAGCAGTGAGAGACAGGGTGGACAAGAGACCCAGTACTTC
few	TRBJ2-7	TRBD1	TRBV27	CASSNPGQALYEQYF	TGTGCCAGCAGTAACCCGGGACAGGCCCTCTACGAGCAGTACTTC
NA	TRBJ2-7	NA	TRBV6-1	CASSPRDTSYEQYF	TGTGCCAGCAGCCCCCGGGACACTTCCTACGAGCAGTACTTC
NA	TRBJ2-2	NA	TRBV25-1	CASSEQGPGELFF	TGTGCCAGCAGTGAACAGGGCCCCGGGGAGCTGTTTTTT
NA	TRBJ1-2	NA	TRBV19	CASSTPLGGRRSYTF	TGTGCCAGTAGTACCCCTTTGGGGGGGCGTCGCTCTTACACCTTC
NA	TRBJ2-1	NA	TRBV30	CACDFIGPGYNEQFF	TGTGCCTGCGACTTCATAGGGCCGGGCTACAATGAGCAGTTCTTC
NA	TRBJ2-5	TRBD1	TRBV7-2	CASSLTGGHASNRETQYF	TGTGCCAGCAGCTTAACAGGGGGCCACGCAAGCAACAGAGAGACCCAGTACTTC
NA	TRBJ2-2	NA	TRBV2	CASSGDRNTGELFF	TGTGCCAGCAGTGGCGACAGGAACACCGGGGAGCTGTTTTTT
NA	TRBJ2-4	NA	TRBV18	CASSPVGAKNIQYF	TGTGCCAGCTCACCCGTAGGGGCCAAAAACATTCAGTACTTC
NA	TRBJ1-1	NA	TRBV10-2	CASSESSLNTEAFF	TGCGCCAGCAGTGAGAGTTCCTTGAACACTGAAGCTTTCTTT
NA	TRBJ2-5	NA	TRBV6-1	CASGYPTQETQYF	TGTGCCAGCGGGTATCCGACCCAGGAGACCCAGTACTTC
NA	TRBJ1-6	TRBD1	TRBV28	CASSSTGRKGNSPLHF	TGTGCCAGCAGTTCGACAGGGCGAAAAGGGAATTCACCCCTCCACTTT
NA	TRBJ2-2	TRBD1	TRBV9	CASTRTGFVANTGELFF	TGTGCCAGCACCCGGACAGGTTTCGTCGCGAACACCGGGGAGCTGTTTTTT
NA	TRBJ1-1	NA	TRBV5-1	CASSLRSGGEAFF	TGCGCCAGCAGCTTGCGGAGTGGAGGTGAAGCTTTCTTT
NA	TRBJ2-7	NA	TRBV5-6	CASSSTRTYEQYF	TGTGCCAGCAGCTCCACACGAACCTACGAGCAGTACTTC
NA	TRBJ2-1	NA	TRBV7-8	CASSRPRFYNEQFF	TGTGCCAGCAGCCGCCCGAGGTTTTACAATGAGCAGTTCTTC
NA	TRBJ2-1	TRBD2	TRBV30	CAFSGSSYYNEQFF	TGTGCCTTTAGCGGGAGTTCGTATTACAATGAGCAGTTCTTC
NA	TRBJ1-2	NA	TRBV30	CALEEGGNGYTF	TGTGCCCTTGAGGAGGGAGGCAATGGCTACACCTTC
once	TRBJ1-1	NA	TRBV5-4	CASKNRNSEAFF	TGTGCCAGCAAGAACAGGAACTCTGAAGCTTTCTTT